This T cell receptor beta chain is from a study of cytomegalovirus exposure and HLA in healthy donors. General observations from the study: In a later analysis, DRB1 alleles had the most associated TCRs; HLA-C alleles the fewest.

Remarks on this clone: The antigen is unknown.

The CDR3 consists of 16 residues. The PCR ran on 60 Vbeta and 13 Jbeta primers. As processed by the authors: Some 10 million of 80 million to 85 million unique TCR beta chains were shared, per a later count. TCRdb keeps only in-frame clones here, not all; method: immunoSEQ multiplex PCR. Clonal size and the V and J genes are those of that table, whereas D and trimming came from the DNA. This sample has more than 95,000 clones; 78% occur once, and the top ten carry 1.5% to 2%. The sample comprised PBMCs. This sequence joins TRBV1 and TRBJ2-3; the table's D call TRBD2 went unverified against the DNA. TRBV1 is noted as a pseudogene. The TCR was taken from a woman aged 40 to 50 in good health and CMV-seronegative. This CDR3 reads CTSSPRDSIGLDTQYF. Here the CDR3 DNA reads TGCACCAGCAGCCCCCGGGACTCGATCGGGCTTGATACGCAGTATTTT.